The 19 T cell receptor beta chains listed next were all sequenced from one sample in a study of control samples from healthy donors and cancer patients. The protocol was immunoSEQ multiplex PCR, while the TCRdb copy is restricted to in-frame clones and leaves out a portion. The sample shows about 140,000 clones, around 88% of them seen only once. Sequenced input: blood. The receptors stem from a young man in good health.

The CDR3 reads CASSPGQEAYNEQFF. The DNA of the CDR3 is TGTGCCAGCAGTCCGGGACAGGAGGCCTACAATGAGCAGTTCTTC. The chain combines TRBV6-2 or TRBV6-3 with TRBJ2-1; 8 bases map to TRBD1. The CDR3 is made up of 15 amino acids. The J segment lost 2 bases and the V segment lost 5 bases, leaving 5 bases of the junction unmatched. Germline V gene data show CDR1 as MNHEY and CDR2 as SVGEGT.

This chain joins TRBV5-6 and TRBJ2-5; TRBD1 matches 7 bases. CDR3 length: 17 amino acids. Germline lookup yields CDR1 SGHDT and CDR2 YYEEEE. Trimming removed 4 bases from V and 4 bases from J; junction bases left unmatched: 16. The CDR3 is CASSPGRLGQELETQYF. The CDR3, as DNA: TGTGCCAGCAGCCCCGGACGTCTTGGACAGGAACTAGAGACCCAGTACTTC.

This chain links TRBV14 with TRBJ2-6; TRBD1 is a possible D gene (6 bases). Trimming took off 4 bases at V and 0 bases at J, with 10 bases between the two ends. The CDR3 consists of 16 residues. Germline V gene lookup returns CDR1 SGHDN and CDR2 FVKESK. The DNA of the CDR3 is TGTGCCAGCAGCCGAACACAGGGCTCTGGGGCCAACGTCCTGACTTTC. Amino acids: CASSRTQGSGANVLTF.

The chain carries TRBV7-3 and TRBJ2-7; possibly TRBD2 for D (6 bases). Germline V lookup: CDR1 SGHTA, CDR2 FQGTGA. The CDR3 runs 13 residues. V shed 5 bases and J shed 2 bases, with 10 bases lying between them. CDR3 sequence reads: CASSPGGTYEQYF. In DNA form, the CDR3 reads TGTGCCAGCAGCCCCGGGGGTACCTACGAGCAGTACTTC.

The V call is TRBV13, the J call TRBJ2-5, with 14 nucleotides matching TRBD2. Germline V lookup: CDR1 PRHDT, CDR2 FYEKMQ (reference sequence). The J segment lost 2 bases and the V segment lost 3 bases, leaving 20 bases of the junction unmatched. The CDR3 runs to 22 residues. This CDR3 reads CASSLVGAPGLAGVLPQETQYF. The DNA of the CDR3 is TGTGCCAGCAGCTTGGTCGGGGCCCCGGGACTAGCGGGGGTCCTACCACAAGAGACCCAGTACTTC. Supplemented by reference TRBV13 and TRBJ2-5, the full variable domain reads AAGVIQSPRHLIKEKRETATLKCYPIPRHDTVYWYQQGPGQDPQFLISFYEKMQSDKGSIPDRFSAQQFSDYHSELNMSSLELGDSALYFCASSLVGAPGLAGVLPQETQYFGPGTRLLVL.

The chain carries TRBV28 and TRBJ2-1; 9 bases align to TRBD1. The CDR3 is 14 amino acids. Germline loops: CDR1 MDHEN, CDR2 SYDVKM. Trimming took 6 bases from V and 2 from J; bases not matched to a gene: 2. The CDR3 region is CASRDRGAYNEQFF. Written as DNA, the CDR3 is TGTGCCAGCAGGGACAGGGGCGCCTACAATGAGCAGTTCTTC.

This chain uses TRBV5-6 with TRBJ2-3, with 8 bases fitting TRBD1. Germline V gene data show CDR1 as SGHDT and CDR2 as YYEEEE. CDR3 length equals 15 residues. Trimming at V came to 6 bases and at J to 0 bases, leaving 6 bases not matched to a gene. The chain's CDR3 is CASTGGGYSTDTQYF. CDR3 bases: TGTGCCAGCACAGGGGGCGGCTATAGCACAGATACGCAGTATTTT.

The chain joins TRBV30 to TRBJ2-3; the match to TRBD2 covers 9 bases. This CDR3 is built from 15 residues. The V and J ends lost 1 base and 3 bases, in that order; junction bases with no gene match: 5. Germline loops: CDR1 GTSNPN, CDR2 SVGIG (reference sequence). This CDR3 is CAWSAWRGGTDTQYF. The DNA of the CDR3 is TGTGCCTGGAGTGCGTGGCGGGGGGGGACAGATACGCAGTATTTT.

J is TRBJ2-7 and V is TRBV28; 8 bases match TRBD1. This CDR3 has 13 amino acids. V shed 6 bases, J shed 6 bases, and the junction held 7 bases outside the gene matches. In germline, CDR1 is MDHEN, CDR2 SYDVKM. The CDR3 region is CASSPGQVGEQYF. The CDR3 DNA sequence: TGTGCCAGCAGCCCGGGACAGGTTGGCGAGCAGTACTTC.

The chain uses TRBV4-1 and TRBJ1-3; the match to TRBD1 covers 8 bases. Germline CDR1 and CDR2: MGHRA and YSYEKL. The CDR3 extends over 15 amino acids. Germline trimming cut 1 base from V and 2 bases from J; bases unmatched to any gene: 1. This chain's CDR3 is CASSQGTGPGNTIYF. DNA of the CDR3: TGCGCCAGCAGCCAAGGGACAGGGCCTGGAAACACCATATATTTT.

The chain employs TRBV18 and TRBJ2-5, with D uncertain. The CDR3 consists of 11 residues. Germline CDR1 is KGHSH and CDR2 is LQKENI. The ends were cut back, 5 bases at V and 1 base at J, with 2 bases in the middle. CDR3: CASSIQETQYF. DNA for the CDR3: TGTGCCAGCTCAATCCAAGAGACCCAGTACTTC.

The chain uses TRBV6-1 and TRBJ2-7, with D unclear. The ends were cut back, 1 base at V and 1 base at J, with 14 bases in the middle. From germline, CDR1 is MNHNS and CDR2 SASEGT. The CDR3 is 16 residues long. The CDR3 protein is CASSEGKSGFSYEQYF. As DNA, the CDR3 is TGTGCCAGCAGTGAAGGGAAATCAGGTTTTTCCTACGAGCAGTACTTC.

This chain connects TRBV11-2 to TRBJ2-3; 9 nucleotides match TRBD2. The CDR3 covers 14 residues. CDR1 and CDR2 (germline): SGHAT, FQNNGV. Trimming at V came to 1 base and at J to 12 bases, leaving 8 bases not matched to a gene. CDR3 sequence: CASSLVASGLAQYF. The CDR3 nucleotides read TGTGCCAGCAGCTTAGTGGCCTCGGGACTAGCCCAGTATTTT.

V is TRBV5-1 and J is TRBJ1-3; 9 nucleotides align to TRBD1. The CDR3 is 15 amino acids. With 1 base clipped from V and 3 bases from J, the junction kept 2 bases outside the gene matches. Germline CDR1 reads SGHRS; CDR2 reads YFSETQ. The CDR3 spells CASSLPDRGGNTIYF. The CDR3 nucleotides are TGCGCCAGCAGCTTGCCGGACAGGGGTGGAAACACCATATATTTT.

This rearrangement joins TRBV30 to TRBJ2-7; D unclear. Trimming pared 0 bases from V and 0 bases from J, leaving 15 bases between. The germline CDR1 and CDR2 sequences are GTSNPN and SVGIG (reference sequence). The CDR3 consists of 16 residues. The CDR3 region is CAWSVWRPLSSYEQYF. In DNA form, the CDR3 reads TGTGCCTGGAGTGTATGGAGACCCCTGAGCTCCTACGAGCAGTACTTC.

The chain combines TRBV30 with TRBJ2-6; 11 bases match TRBD1. This CDR3 is built from 19 residues. V gave up 1 base and J gave up 2 bases; unmatched junction bases: 10. Looked up from germline, CDR1 is GTSNPN and CDR2 is SVGIG (reference sequence). The CDR3 region is CAWSGEGQGVLPGANVLTF. CDR3 DNA sequence: TGTGCCTGGAGTGGAGAGGGACAGGGGGTCCTCCCTGGGGCCAACGTCCTGACTTTC. The whole variable domain, remainder taken from reference TRBV30 and TRBJ2-6, is SQTIHQWPATLVQPVGSPLSLECTVEGTSNPNLYWYRQAAGRGLQLLFYSVGIGQISSEVPQNLSASRPQDRQFILSSKKLLLSDSGFYLCAWSGEGQGVLPGANVLTFGAGSRLTVL.

The chain recombines TRBV28 with TRBJ2-5; TRBD2 might be the D (6 bases). CDR1 and CDR2 (germline): MDHEN, SYDVKM. The CDR3 runs to 13 residues. Trimming cost V 5 bases and J 4 bases, with 11 bases left between them. The CDR3 DNA follows: TGTGCCAGCAGTGGAGGGCCGTTAGAGACCCAGTACTTC. It is translated as CASSGGPLETQYF. The full variable domain, rest sourced from reference TRBV28 and TRBJ2-5, is DVKVTQSSRYLVKRTGEKVFLECVQDMDHENMFWYRQDPGLGLRLIYFSYDVKMKEKGDIPEGYSVSREKKERFSLILESASTNQTSMYLCASSGGPLETQYFGPGTRLLVL.

The V and J genes are TRBV7-6 and TRBJ1-4; 8 bases align to TRBD1. V lost 4 bases, J lost 3 bases, and 4 bases stayed unmatched. The CDR3 is 15 amino acids. Germline-derived CDR1 and CDR2 are SGHVS and FNYEAQ. CDR3 coding DNA: TGTGCCAGCAGCTCGACAGGGGATCCTAATGAAAAACTGTTTTTT. Protein sequence: CASSSTGDPNEKLFF.

This chain links TRBV5-4 with TRBJ2-1, with D possibly TRBD1 on 6 matching bases. V gave up 0 bases and J gave up 5 bases, with 15 bases separating them. CDR3 length equals 16 residues. Germline V lookup: CDR1 SGHNT, CDR2 YYREEE (reference sequence). The CDR3 spells CASSLARRTANNEQFF. DNA for the CDR3: TGTGCCAGCAGCTTGGCCCGGCGGACAGCAAACAATGAGCAGTTCTTC.